The 20 T cell receptor beta chains below come from one sample, sequenced in a study of CD8 T cells in Susac syndrome. RNA in amounts of roughly 0.5 to 1 ug was reverse transcribed with random hexamers. A single record per CDR3 protein comes from TCRdb applying MiXCR to the immunoSEQ multiplex PCR reads. The data contain around 130,000 distinct CDR3 sequences, roughly 80% of them seen just once; the ten biggest clones take up 0.51%. The sequencing input was CD8+ T cells from PBMCs. All receptors come from a human donor with multiple sclerosis.

The V gene is TRBV10-3, the J gene TRBJ2-7, with D hard to call. Germline CDR1 reads ENHRY; CDR2 reads SYGVKD. V was shortened by 3 bases and J by 1 base, with 13 bases between the two germline ends. The CDR3 runs 15 residues. Written as DNA, the CDR3 is TGTGCCATCAGTGATGCACCCTCAGCTTCCTACGAGCAGTACTTC. This codes for CAISDAPSASYEQYF.

The CDR3 coding sequence is TGTGCCAGCAGTGAAACCCCCCTACAGGGCAATCAGCCCCAGCATTTT. This encodes CASSETPLQGNQPQHF. The V gene is TRBV6-1, the J gene TRBJ1-5; D perhaps matches TRBD1 (5 bases). V was shortened by 2 bases and J by 2 bases, with 13 bases between the two germline ends. The CDR3 is 16 residues long. Germline V lookup: CDR1 MNHNS, CDR2 SASEGT.

This clonotype was detected only a few times. The CDR3 DNA follows: TGTGCCAGCAGTATAACTAGCGGGGGTTACGAGCAGTACTTC. It specifies CASSITSGGYEQYF. The chain combines TRBV27 with TRBJ2-7; 11 bases fit TRBD2. Trimming removed 5 bases from V and 4 bases from J; junction bases left unmatched: 4. The CDR3 has 14 residues. Germline V gene sequence: CDR1 MNHEY, CDR2 SMNVEV (reference sequence).

The chain couples TRBV7-2 to TRBJ1-1, with 7 bases aligning to TRBD1. The CDR3 totals 17 residues. CDR1 SGHTA and CDR2 FQGNSA come from the germline V gene. Trimming cost V 0 bases and J 2 bases; bases outside gene matches: 9. The CDR3 sequence is CASSLAAYRGVNTEAFF. The CDR3 region has the DNA TGTGCCAGCAGCTTAGCGGCCTACAGGGGCGTAAACACTGAAGCTTTCTTT.

This clonotype came up once. This chain connects TRBV10-3 to TRBJ2-6, with D unresolved. Trimming cost V 8 bases and J 1 base, with 6 bases left between them. Germline CDR1 is ENHRY and CDR2 is SYGVKD. The CDR3 has 13 residues. The CDR3 coding sequence is TGTGCCATCTATCAATCTGGGGCCAACGTCCTGACTTTC. Translated, it gives CAIYQSGANVLTF.

V and J are TRBV7-9 and TRBJ2-5, with no clear D. V lost 3 bases and J lost 5, with 10 bases in between. The CDR3 runs 13 residues. The germline CDR1 and CDR2 sequences are SEHNR and FQNEAQ (reference sequence). The CDR3 protein is CASSLTMGETQYF. CDR3 DNA sequence: TGTGCCAGCAGCTTGACAATGGGGGAGACCCAGTACTTC.

This sequence joins TRBV28 and TRBJ1-2, with a weak D call TRBD1 (6 bases). Trimming pared 2 bases from V and 0 bases from J, leaving 22 bases between. Germline V gene data show CDR1 as MDHEN and CDR2 as SYDVKM. CDR3 length: 19 residues. The CDR3: CASSLGRSGRRTANYGYTF. CDR3 DNA sequence: TGTGCCAGCAGTTTAGGGCGCTCGGGACGTAGGACAGCTAACTATGGCTACACCTTC.

The chain is built from TRBV20-1 and TRBJ2-5; D is possibly TRBD1 or TRBD2 (5 bases each). V was clipped by 5 bases and J by 5 bases, with 12 bases between them. Germline CDR1 and CDR2: DFQATT and SNEGSKA (reference sequence). The CDR3 runs to 12 residues. In nucleotides, the CDR3 is TGCAGTGCTCTCAGGGAGTGGGAGACCCAGTACTTC. Protein product: CSALREWETQYF.

J is TRBJ2-2 and V is TRBV27; D is unresolved. CDR1 is MNHEY and CDR2 is SMNVEV in the germline V gene (reference sequence). The CDR3 is 12 residues long. V lost 5 bases, J lost 4 bases, and 5 bases lay in between. The CDR3 reads CASSHSTGELFF. CDR3 sequence (DNA): TGTGCCAGCAGTCACAGCACCGGGGAGCTGTTTTTT.

The chain joins TRBV2 to TRBJ1-5, with TRBD1 as a possible D gene (5 bases). Per the germline V gene, CDR1 is SNHLY and CDR2 is FYNNEI. This CDR3 comprises 16 residues. V gave up 2 bases and J gave up 7 bases, with 18 bases separating them. DNA for the CDR3: TGTGCCAGCAGTGAATGGGGTGGAGGGAAGGGGCAGCCCCAGCATTTT. It is translated as CASSEWGGGKGQPQHF. The complete variable domain, with remaining parts taken from reference TRBV2 and TRBJ1-5, reads EPEVTQTPSHQVTQMGQEVILRCVPISNHLYFYWYRQILGQKVEFLVSFYNNEISEKSEIFDDQFSVERPDGSNFTLKIRSTKLEDSAMYFCASSEWGGGKGQPQHFGDGTRLSIL.

The chain employs TRBV19 and TRBJ1-1; TRBD1 agrees at 8 bases. J gave up 7 bases and V 1 base, and 5 bases lay outside the gene matches. CDR1 and CDR2 from the germline V gene are LNHDA and SQIVND (reference sequence). CDR3 length equals 14 residues. The CDR3: CASSIAGTGNEAFF. The DNA of the CDR3 is TGTGCCAGTAGTATAGCTGGGACAGGCAATGAAGCTTTCTTT.

The chain combines TRBV19 with TRBJ2-7; a possible D gene is TRBD2 (5 bases). The V end lost 3 bases, the J end lost 3 bases, and 9 bases lay between the germline ends. The germline CDR1 and CDR2 sequences are LNHDA and SQIVND (reference sequence). This CDR3 has 13 residues. The CDR3 nucleotides are TGTGCCAGTAGTATTACAGCGGTCTACGAGCAGTACTTC. Protein sequence: CASSITAVYEQYF. Complete variable domain (other parts from reference TRBV19 and TRBJ2-7): DGGITQSPKYLFRKEGQNVTLSCEQNLNHDAMYWYRQDPGQGLRLIYYSQIVNDFQKGDIAEGYSVSREKKESFPLTVTSAQKNPTAFYLCASSITAVYEQYFGPGTRLTVT.

This clonotype was observed once. The CDR3 sequence: CASSKKVGTQYF. The DNA for the CDR3 is TGTGCCAGCAGCAAAAAGGTTGGGACCCAGTACTTC. This sequence joins TRBV21-1 and TRBJ2-5. TRBV21-1 is reported as a pseudogene. The CDR3 is made up of 12 amino acids.

The chain couples TRBV4-3 to TRBJ2-3; no clear D. The CDR3 contains 14 residues. Trimming removed 2 bases from V and 4 bases from J, with 10 bases in between. CDR1 is LGHNA, CDR2 YSLEER, per germline. Here the CDR3 DNA reads TGCGCCAGCAGCCAATTGTTGAGCGCAGATACGCAGTATTTT. Translation: CASSQLLSADTQYF.

V is TRBV12-3 or TRBV12-4 and J is TRBJ1-1; D ambiguous. The CDR3 totals 14 residues. V gave up 2 bases and J gave up 0 bases, with 7 bases separating them. The CDR3 spells CASSLPEMNTEAFF. CDR3 bases: TGTGCCAGCAGTTTACCTGAAATGAACACTGAAGCTTTCTTT.

This clonotype turned up a few times. V usage is TRBV12-5 and J usage is TRBJ2-3; 11 nucleotides line up with TRBD2. There are 15 residues in the CDR3. V gave up 3 bases and J gave up 5 bases; unmatched junction bases: 4. Germline V gene data show CDR1 as LGHNT and CDR2 as FRNRAP. In DNA, the CDR3 is TGTGCTAGTGGTTTAATACTAGCGGGAGTAGATACGCAGTATTTT. Translating it yields CASGLILAGVDTQYF.

The chain combines TRBV19 with TRBJ1-4; TRBD1 agrees at 11 bases. CDR3 size: 15 residues. Trimming cost V 5 bases and J 7 bases; bases outside gene matches: 6. Germline loops: CDR1 LNHDA, CDR2 SQIVND (reference sequence). The chain's CDR3 is CASSPDRGQVEKLFF. The CDR3 nucleotides read TGTGCCAGTAGTCCGGACAGGGGGCAGGTTGAAAAACTGTTTTTT.

This clonotype is a singleton in its sample. CDR3 loop: CASSLWAGEGYNEQFF. The DNA for the CDR3 is TGCGCCAGCAGCTTGTGGGCAGGGGAGGGCTACAATGAGCAGTTCTTC. The rearrangement joins TRBV5-1 to TRBJ2-1; possible D gene TRBD2, 7 bases. CDR1 is SGHRS and CDR2 is YFSETQ in the germline V gene. V was clipped by 1 base and J by 3 bases, with 14 bases between them. The CDR3 is 16 residues long.

This clonotype appeared a few times. The gene calls are TRBV6-5 and TRBJ1-2; D possibly corresponds to TRBD1 (6 bases). This CDR3 is built from 15 residues. V was clipped by 7 bases and J by 5 bases, with 20 bases between them. CDR1 MNHEY and CDR2 SVGAGI come from the germline V gene. DNA for the CDR3: TGTGCCAGCAACCACGGGGGGGCCTCTACTTATGGCTACACCTTC. Its translation is CASNHGGASTYGYTF.

A few counts support this clonotype. V is TRBV28 and J is TRBJ2-3, with D unresolved. V lost 3 bases to trimming and J lost 4 bases, with 5 bases between them. In germline, CDR1 is MDHEN, CDR2 SYDVKM. The CDR3 consists of 12 residues. The CDR3 loop reads CASSLSPDTQYF. The DNA of the CDR3 is TGTGCCAGCAGTTTGTCCCCAGATACGCAGTATTTT.